This TCR beta chain originates from a study of blood T cell repertoires in COVID-19 (TCRdb year 2020). As for the study more broadly: The collaborator samples originated in the United States, Italy and Spain and spanned the acute and convalescent phases of COVID-19. The material from the prospective study consisted of cDNA or gDNA derived from T cells, B-cell-depleted T cells, or PBMCs. Subjects who had been exposed to COVID-19, were actively infected with it, or had recovered from it provided the deeply sampled blood TCRbeta repertoires that made up the dataset. A freely available public database, intended as a resource for researchers studying the immune response to SARS-CoV-2, is where the repertoires were released. The samples were drawn from the first 160 participants of the ongoing ImmuneRACE study and from roughly 1,300 subjects provided by 6 global collaborators. Sample metadata almost always included a de-identified subject ID, COVID-19 status, age in years and sex. Where HLA class I and class II types were available, the types were taken from metadata supplied by the sample provider, not from assay-based typing. Results and caveats for the whole study, not just this receptor: The amount of clinical and demographic metadata varied by source and participant and was provided uncurated.

Each collaborating institution followed its own protocols to collect whole blood in K2EDTA tubes. For TCRbeta analysis, collaborator samples were shipped as frozen whole blood, as isolated PBMCs, or as DNA extracted from either sample type. Trimming removed 2 bases from V and 6 bases from J, leaving 9 bases between the germline ends. Reading from cysteine to phenylalanine, the CDR3 counts 13 amino acids. Only CDR3 DNA remains: 39 bases, in frame from the first base. As encoded in the germline V gene, CDR1 is SGHRS while CDR2 is YFSETQ. TCRbeta CDR3 regions were amplified from genomic DNA using the immunoSEQ Assay, a bias-controlled multiplex PCR. Per the source publication's procedure: Nucleated cell counts per sample were estimated from amplification of reference gene primers within the assay. To quantify the absolute abundance of each unique TCRbeta CDR3 rearrangement, sequence reads were collapsed and filtered. For each sample, productive Simpson clonality was calculated as the square root of Simpson's diversity index over productive rearrangements. In its TCRdb copy, this immuneACCESS table keeps in-frame sequences only and misses some clones. Where compared with another copy, unresolved V genes explain less than half of these, and the others have no known cause. V and J calls and clone size are given by that table; D and trimming were obtained from the DNA. The sample yields 50,000 or so clones; around four fifths were counted once. Of the sample, about three fifths falls within the top ten clones.

About this clone itself: Its antigen is not yet known. No much larger clonotype is one base removed from it; base qualities were not supplied. This specimen includes other DNA sequences encoding the same CDR3.

The receptor was derived from a man between 65 and 80 years old with acute or convalescent COVID-19. The chain employs TRBV5-1 and TRBJ1-5, with the D gene uncertain. The sequencing input was peripheral blood. Here is the DNA: TGCGCCAGCAGCTTAGAGGGAGGTCAGCCCCAGCATTTT. This gives the protein CASSLEGGQPQHF.